The clone carrying this T cell receptor beta chain was seen many times. Amplification targeted TCR beta CDR3 regions from RNA transcripts. When the TCR CDR3 underwent first-round RT-PCR, the HTBI primer set was used. MiXCR, run by TCRdb on the multiplex PCR reads, gives a single entry per CDR3 protein. The data hold about 360,000 distinct CDR3 sequences, with about 14% observed a single time. The sample belongs to a study of T cells in Graves' hyperthyroidism and ophthalmopathy. Germline V gene data show CDR1 as KGHDR and CDR2 as SFDVKD. Between the trimmed V and J ends, which lost 3 bases and 3 bases, there was a span of 14 bases. CDR3 size: 15 residues.

The TCR originated in a man aged 25-45 years with Graves' hyperthyroidism that later progressed to Graves' ophthalmopathy. V usage is TRBV24-1 and J usage is TRBJ2-7, with TRBD1 as a possible D gene (6 bases). Sequencing was performed on blood. CDR3 amino acids: CATSDPRTDDYEQYF. CDR3 DNA: TGTGCCACCAGTGATCCCCGGACAGATGACTACGAGCAGTACTTC.